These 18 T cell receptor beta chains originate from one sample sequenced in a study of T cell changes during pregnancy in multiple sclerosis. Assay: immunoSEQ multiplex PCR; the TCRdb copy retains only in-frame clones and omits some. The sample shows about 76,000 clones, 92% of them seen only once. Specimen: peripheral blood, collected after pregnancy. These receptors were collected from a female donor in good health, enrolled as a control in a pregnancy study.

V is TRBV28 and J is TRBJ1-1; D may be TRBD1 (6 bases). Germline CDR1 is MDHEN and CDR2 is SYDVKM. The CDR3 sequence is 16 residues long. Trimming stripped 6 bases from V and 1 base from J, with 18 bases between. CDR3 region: CASSPTGGSGNTEAFF. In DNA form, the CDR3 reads TGTGCCAGCAGCCCCACGGGGGGCTCGGGGAACACTGAAGCTTTCTTT.

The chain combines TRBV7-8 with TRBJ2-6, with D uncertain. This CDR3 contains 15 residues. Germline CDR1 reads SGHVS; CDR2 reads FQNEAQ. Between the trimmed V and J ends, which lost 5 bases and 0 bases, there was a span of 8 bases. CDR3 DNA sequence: TGTGCCAGCAGCGTTTACAGCTCTGGGGCCAACGTCCTGACTTTC. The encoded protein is CASSVYSSGANVLTF.

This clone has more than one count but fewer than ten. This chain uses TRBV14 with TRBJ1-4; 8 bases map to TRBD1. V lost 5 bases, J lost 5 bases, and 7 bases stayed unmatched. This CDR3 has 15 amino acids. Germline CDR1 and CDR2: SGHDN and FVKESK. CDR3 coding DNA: TGTGCCAGCAGCACTGTGACAGGGGAAAATGAAAAACTGTTTTTT. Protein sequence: CASSTVTGENEKLFF.

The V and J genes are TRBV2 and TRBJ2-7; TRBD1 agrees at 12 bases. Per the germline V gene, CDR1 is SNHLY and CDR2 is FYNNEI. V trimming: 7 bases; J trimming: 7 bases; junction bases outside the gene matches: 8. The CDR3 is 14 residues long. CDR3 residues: CASTRGQGALEQYF. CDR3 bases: TGTGCCAGCACCAGGGGACAGGGGGCGCTTGAGCAGTACTTC. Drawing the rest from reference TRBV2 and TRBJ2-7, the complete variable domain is EPEVTQTPSHQVTQMGQEVILRCVPISNHLYFYWYRQILGQKVEFLVSFYNNEISEKSEIFDDQFSVERPDGSNFTLKIRSTKLEDSAMYFCASTRGQGALEQYFGPGTRLTVT.

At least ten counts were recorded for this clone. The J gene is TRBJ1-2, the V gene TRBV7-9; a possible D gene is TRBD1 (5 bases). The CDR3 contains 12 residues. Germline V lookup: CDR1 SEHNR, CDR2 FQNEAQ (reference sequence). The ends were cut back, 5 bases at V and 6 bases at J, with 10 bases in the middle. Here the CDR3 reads CASSDRADGYTF. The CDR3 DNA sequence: TGTGCCAGCAGCGACAGAGCAGATGGCTACACCTTC.

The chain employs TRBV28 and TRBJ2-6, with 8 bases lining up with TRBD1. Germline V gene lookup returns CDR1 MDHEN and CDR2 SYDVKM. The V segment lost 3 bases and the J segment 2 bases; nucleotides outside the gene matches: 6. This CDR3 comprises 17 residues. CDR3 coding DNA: TGTGCCAGCAGTTTGAGACAGGGGATAGCTGGGGCCAACGTCCTGACTTTC. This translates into CASSLRQGIAGANVLTF.

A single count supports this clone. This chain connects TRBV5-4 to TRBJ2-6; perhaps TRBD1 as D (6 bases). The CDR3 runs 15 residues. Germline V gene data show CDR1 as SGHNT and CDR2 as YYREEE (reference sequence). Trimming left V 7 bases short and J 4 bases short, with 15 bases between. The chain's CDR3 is CASPKQGSGANVLTF. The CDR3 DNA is TGTGCCAGCCCCAAACAGGGATCGGGGGCCAACGTCCTGACTTTC.

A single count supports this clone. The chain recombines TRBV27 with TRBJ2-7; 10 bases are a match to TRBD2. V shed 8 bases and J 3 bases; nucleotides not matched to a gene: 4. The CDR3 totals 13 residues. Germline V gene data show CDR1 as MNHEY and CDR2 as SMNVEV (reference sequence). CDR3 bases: TGTGCCAGCGGCAGCGGGGGGGGCTACGAGCAGTACTTC. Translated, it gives CASGSGGGYEQYF.

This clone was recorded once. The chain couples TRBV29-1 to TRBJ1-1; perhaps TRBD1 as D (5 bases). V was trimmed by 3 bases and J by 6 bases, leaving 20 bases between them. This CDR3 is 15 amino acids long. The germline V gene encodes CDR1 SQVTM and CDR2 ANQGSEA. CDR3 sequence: CSVDPQGRRYAEAFF. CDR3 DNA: TGCAGCGTTGACCCCCAGGGCAGGAGATACGCTGAAGCTTTCTTT.

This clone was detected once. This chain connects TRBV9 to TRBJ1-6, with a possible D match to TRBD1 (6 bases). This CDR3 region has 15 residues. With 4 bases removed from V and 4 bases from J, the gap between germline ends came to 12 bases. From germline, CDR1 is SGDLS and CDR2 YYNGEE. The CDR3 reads CASSPGHSYNSPLHF. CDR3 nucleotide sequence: TGTGCCAGCAGCCCGGGACATTCTTATAATTCACCCCTCCACTTT.

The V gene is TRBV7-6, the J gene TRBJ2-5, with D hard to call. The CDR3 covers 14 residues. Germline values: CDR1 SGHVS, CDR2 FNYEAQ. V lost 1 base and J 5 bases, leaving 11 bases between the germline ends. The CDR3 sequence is CASSLDVAAETQYF. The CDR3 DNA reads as TGTGCCAGCAGCTTAGATGTAGCAGCGGAGACCCAGTACTTC. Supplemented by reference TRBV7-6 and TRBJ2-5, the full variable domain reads GAGVSQSPRYKVTKRGQDVALRCDPISGHVSLYWYRQALGQGPEFLTYFNYEAQQDKSGLPNDRFSAERPEGSISTLTIQRTEQRDSAMYRCASSLDVAAETQYFGPGTRLLVL.

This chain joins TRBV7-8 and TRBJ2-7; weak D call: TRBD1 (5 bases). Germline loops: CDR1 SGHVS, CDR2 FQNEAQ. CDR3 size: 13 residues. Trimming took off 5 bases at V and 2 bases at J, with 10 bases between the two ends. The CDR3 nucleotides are TGTGCCAGCAGCCTTGGCAGGGCCTACGAGCAGTACTTC. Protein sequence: CASSLGRAYEQYF.

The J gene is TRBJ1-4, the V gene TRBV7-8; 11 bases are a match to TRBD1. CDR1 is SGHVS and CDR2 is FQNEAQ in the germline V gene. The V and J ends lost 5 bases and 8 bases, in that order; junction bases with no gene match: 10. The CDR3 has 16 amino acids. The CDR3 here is CASSHLRTGGNEKLFF. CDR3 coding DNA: TGTGCCAGCAGCCACCTCCGGACAGGGGGCAACGAAAAACTGTTTTTT.

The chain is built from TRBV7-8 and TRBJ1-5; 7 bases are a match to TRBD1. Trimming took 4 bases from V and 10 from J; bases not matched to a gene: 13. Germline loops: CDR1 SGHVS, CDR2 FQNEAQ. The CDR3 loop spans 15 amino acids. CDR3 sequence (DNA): TGTGCCAGCAGCTACAACAGGGGCGGCGGGCGCCCCCAGCATTTT. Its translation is CASSYNRGGGRPQHF.

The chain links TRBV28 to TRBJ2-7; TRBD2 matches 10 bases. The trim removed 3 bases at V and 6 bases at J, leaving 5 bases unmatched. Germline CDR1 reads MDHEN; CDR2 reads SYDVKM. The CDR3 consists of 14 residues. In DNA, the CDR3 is TGTGCCAGCAGTTTTGGTCTAGCGGGAGTCGAGCAGTACTTC. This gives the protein CASSFGLAGVEQYF.

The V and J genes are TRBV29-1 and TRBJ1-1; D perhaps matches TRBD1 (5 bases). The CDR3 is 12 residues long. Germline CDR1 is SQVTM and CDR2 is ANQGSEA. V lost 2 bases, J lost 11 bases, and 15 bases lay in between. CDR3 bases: TGCAGCGTTGAATCCTCGGGGGGGAGGGCTTTCTTT. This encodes CSVESSGGRAFF.

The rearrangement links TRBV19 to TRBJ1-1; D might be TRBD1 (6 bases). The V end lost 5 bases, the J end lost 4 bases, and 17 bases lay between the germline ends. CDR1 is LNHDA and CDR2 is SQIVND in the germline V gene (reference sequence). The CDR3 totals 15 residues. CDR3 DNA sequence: TGTGCCAGTAGTCGACAGGAGGCCGCGAGCACTGAAGCTTTCTTT. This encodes CASSRQEAASTEAFF.

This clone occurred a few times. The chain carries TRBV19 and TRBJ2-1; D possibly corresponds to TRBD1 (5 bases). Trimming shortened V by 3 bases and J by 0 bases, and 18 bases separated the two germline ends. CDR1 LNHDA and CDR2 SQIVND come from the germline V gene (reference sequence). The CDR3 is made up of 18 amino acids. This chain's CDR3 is CASSMNGRAPGSYNEQFF. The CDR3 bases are TGTGCCAGTAGTATGAATGGCAGGGCCCCCGGCTCCTACAATGAGCAGTTCTTC.